In this sample, the clone carrying this T cell receptor beta chain turned up a few times. The antigen remains undetermined. This specimen comes from a study of response to subunit inactivated influenza vaccine. Study-level points and caveats: Authors proposed each seasonal influenza vaccination draws in few new T cells.

TCRdb called the RT-PCR reads again in MiXCR, with one record for every CDR3 protein. The profile shows hundreds of thousands of distinct CDR3 sequences, about 17% of them singletons. Sequencing was performed on CD4+ T cells sorted from PBMCs, taken less than 25 months after vaccination. This TCR was sampled from a man aged 50-75 years who received an inactivated influenza vaccine.

In nucleotides, the CDR3 is TGCAGTGCTAGAGACTTCCTGGGAACCAAAGGCGGAGAGACCCAGTACTTC. It codes for CSARDFLGTKGGETQYF. The V call is TRBV20-1, the J call TRBJ2-5, with D hard to call. The V end was cut by 0 bases, the J end by 4 bases, with 21 bases between. This CDR3 has 17 amino acids. Per germline, CDR1 DFQATT and CDR2 SNEGSKA (reference sequence).